The entry below gives a single T cell receptor (beta chain) sequence along with its context. Its antigen remains undetermined. Per-base qualities were not stored, and no clone one base away is much larger. V is clipped by 0 bases and J by 0 bases, and the sequence between their germline boundaries is 11 bases long. Including cysteine and phenylalanine, the CDR3 has 16 amino acids. Of the read, only the CDR3 DNA is kept; its 48 bases are in frame from base 1. From the germline V gene, CDR1 is MNHEY and CDR2 is SVGAGI. The library was produced with the immunoSEQ multiplex PCR assay. TCRdb's version of the immuneACCESS table is confined to in-frame rearrangements and falls short of the full clone set. An unresolved V gene accounts for under half of the shortfall where checked; the remainder is of unknown origin. This sample lists over 65,000 clones; roughly 98% were detected once. The leading ten clones occupy roughly 0.16% of the sample.

The data derive from a study of technical replicates of blood from a handful of donors (dated by TCRdb to about 2017). The rearranged segments are TRBV6-5 and TRBJ1-1, with TRBD1 as a weak D call on 5 bases. Sequencing was carried out using T cells isolated from PBMCs. This receptor was taken from a human donor in good health. The DNA sequence is as follows: TGTGCCAGCAGTTACTCGCAGGGAGGGGTGAACACTGAAGCTTTCTTT. Its product reads: CASSYSQGGVNTEAFF.